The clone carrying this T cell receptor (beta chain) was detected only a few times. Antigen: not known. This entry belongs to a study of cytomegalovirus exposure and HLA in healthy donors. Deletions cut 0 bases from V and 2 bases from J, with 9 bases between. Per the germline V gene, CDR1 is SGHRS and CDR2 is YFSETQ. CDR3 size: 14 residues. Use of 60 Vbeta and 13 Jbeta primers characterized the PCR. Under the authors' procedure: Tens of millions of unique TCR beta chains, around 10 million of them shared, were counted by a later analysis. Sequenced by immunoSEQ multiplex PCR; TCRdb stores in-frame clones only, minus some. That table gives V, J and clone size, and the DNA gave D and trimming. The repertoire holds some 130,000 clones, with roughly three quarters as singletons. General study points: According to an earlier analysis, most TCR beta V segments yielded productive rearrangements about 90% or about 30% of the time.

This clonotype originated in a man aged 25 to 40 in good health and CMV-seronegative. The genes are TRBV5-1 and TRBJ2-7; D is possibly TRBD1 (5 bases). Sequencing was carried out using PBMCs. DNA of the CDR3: TGCGCCAGCAGCTTGGACAGGATCCCCTACGAGCAGTACTTC. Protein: CASSLDRIPYEQYF.